These 4 T cell receptor beta chains were sequenced from one sample in a study of blood T cell repertoires in COVID-19. Generated by immunoSEQ multiplex PCR, the TCRdb table keeps only in-frame clones and is missing some. In the table there are 150,000 to 190,000 clones, roughly 84% of which are singletons. Sequencing was performed on peripheral blood. All receptors derive from a woman aged 60-75 years with COVID-19, enrolled during active disease.

This clone was seen a single time. The chain carries TRBV5-1 and TRBJ1-4, with 7 bases aligning to TRBD1. Per germline, CDR1 SGHRS and CDR2 YFSETQ. The CDR3 is 13 residues long. J lost 8 bases, V lost 4 bases, and 5 bases had no gene match. CDR3 bases: TGCGCCAGCAGCCCCGGGACAGTGGAAAAACTGTTTTTT. Translated: CASSPGTVEKLFF.

The CDR3 nucleotides read TGTGCCAGCAGCTTAGGGTGGGCTTATGGCTACACCTTC. Protein sequence: CASSLGWAYGYTF. V is TRBV7-9 and J is TRBJ1-2; D ambiguous. V lost 1 base and J lost 5, with 8 bases in between. The CDR3 is made up of 13 amino acids. Per the germline V gene, CDR1 is SEHNR and CDR2 is FQNEAQ (reference sequence).

The rearrangement uses TRBV5-1 and TRBJ2-7, with 9 positions matching TRBD1. Trimming took 6 bases from V and 6 from J; bases not matched to a gene: 10. The CDR3 spans 14 residues. In germline, CDR1 is SGHRS, CDR2 YFSETQ. As DNA, the CDR3 is TGCGCCAGCACCCCAGGGACAGGGCCCGGCGAGCAGTACTTC. Translating it yields CASTPGTGPGEQYF.

The chain recombines TRBV6-1 with TRBJ1-1, with TRBD1 matching over 7 bases. The CDR3 totals 17 residues. J lost 0 bases, V lost 3 bases, and 10 bases had no gene match. Germline assignment: CDR1 MNHNS and CDR2 SASEGT. The CDR3 nucleotides are TGTGCCAGCAGTGAGAACGACAGGGCCACTTTGAACACTGAAGCTTTCTTT. Protein: CASSENDRATLNTEAFF.